The present T cell receptor beta chain was sequenced within a study of cytomegalovirus exposure and HLA in healthy donors. The CDR3 extends over 13 amino acids. With 7 bases removed from V and 6 bases from J, the gap between germline ends came to 10 bases. The germline V gene encodes CDR1 MNHNY and CDR2 SVGAGI (reference sequence). A multiplex PCR was run with 60 Vbeta primers and 13 Jbeta primers. Clones were read by immunoSEQ multiplex PCR, and TCRdb kept only the in-frame ones, dropping some. The table has about 96,000 clones, 60% to 75% seen once. This chain links TRBV6-6 with TRBJ1-6; D is perhaps TRBD1 (6 bases). Sequencing input: PBMCs. This receptor was identified in a man aged 55 to 69 in good health and CMV-seronegative. The CDR3 is CASILRGNSPLHF. The CDR3 DNA follows: TGTGCCAGCATCCTCAGGGGTAATTCACCCCTCCACTTT.